Sequencing of this TCR beta chain was carried out in a study of shared clonotypes between healthy human individuals. Study conclusions and caveats: Generation probabilities of non-shared clonotypes were lower (relative to those shared by all four donors).

Trimming removed 5 bases from V and 3 bases from J, with 8 bases in between. The CDR3 length is 12 residues. The germline CDR1 and CDR2 sequences are WSHSY and SAAADI. With respect to this clone: The antigen is undetermined.

TCRdb's table, derived via immunoSEQ multiplex PCR, lists solely in-frame clones and lacks some. The sample lists over 700,000 clones; around 70% were seen once. This chain joins TRBV10-2 and TRBJ2-7, with D uncertain. This receptor was identified in a woman aged 30 to 39 in good health. Sequencing input: memory CD4+ T cells sorted from blood. Subset reported: CD45RA-negative fraction. CDR3 loop: CASSRLNYEQYF. The CDR3 coding sequence is TGCGCCAGCAGTCGGCTAAACTACGAGCAGTACTTC.